The sequence of this TCR beta chain was determined in a study of spatial heterogeneity in lung cancer. Study at large: Combinations of a unique TCR and a UMI were tallied in raw reads, and on average each appeared more than ten times. The study's findings and limits: At tumor resection, ubiquitous expanded TCRs were detected in blood more often than later.

This CDR3 region has 15 residues. The V end was cut by 1 base, the J end by 6 bases, with 16 bases between. Germline V lookup: CDR1 KGHSH, CDR2 LQKENI. The study tagged each TCR cDNA molecule with a unique molecular identifier. TCRdb itself ran the 5' RACE reads through MiXCR, one entry per CDR3 protein. This table holds 26,000 or so distinct CDR3 sequences, around 9.2% found once. Time point specified: sample taken at primary tumor resection. Whole RNA was taken from tumor, nontumor lung or frozen PBMC; it was then sequenced unsorted. Untreated early-stage non-small cell lung cancer patients, over 55 in total, were the donors. The sample holds a few counts of this clonotype. What it recognizes is unknown.

The rearrangement uses TRBV18 and TRBJ2-7; the D gene could be TRBD1 or TRBD2 (6 bases each). This clonotype was obtained from a female donor with early-stage non-small cell lung cancer. The sample was PBMCs, taken at surgery. The CDR3: CASSPRGGREGEQYF. The CDR3, as DNA: TGTGCCAGCTCACCACGAGGGGGGCGCGAGGGCGAGCAGTACTTC.